One sample yielded the 17 T cell receptor beta chains listed below, sequenced in a study of T cells in Graves' hyperthyroidism and ophthalmopathy. Template material for amplifying TCR beta CDR3 regions consisted of RNA transcripts. When the TCR CDR3 underwent first-round RT-PCR, the HTBI primer set was used. One entry per CDR3 protein results from TCRdb running MiXCR on the multiplex PCR reads. The sample contains around 300,000 distinct CDR3 sequences, about 14% of which appear only once. Input material: blood. The receptors here all came from a woman in her thirties with Graves' hyperthyroidism that later progressed to Graves' ophthalmopathy.

This clonotype was detected ten times or more. V gene TRBV12-3 or TRBV12-4 combines with J gene TRBJ2-2; D is perhaps TRBD2 (6 bases). Trimming took off 7 bases at V and 4 bases at J, with 13 bases between the two ends. This CDR3 contains 14 residues. CDR3 sequence reads: CASTSGVGTGELFF. DNA of the CDR3: TGTGCCAGCACCTCGGGGGTTGGCACCGGGGAGCTGTTTTTT.

This clonotype came up many times. This chain connects TRBV28 to TRBJ1-1; D is ambiguous. CDR3 length: 15 residues. Trimming shortened V by 7 bases and J by 1 base, and 16 bases separated the two germline ends. Germline V gene sequence: CDR1 MDHEN, CDR2 SYDVKM. The CDR3 DNA is TGTGCCAGCACCGGAAGGGTAAGCCGGAACACTGAAGCTTTCTTT. The encoded protein is CASTGRVSRNTEAFF.

In regard to this clonotype: One end of the junction does not line up with germline, which may come from a read error. The chain links TRBV4-1 to TRBJ2-7; TRBD2 aligns across 11 bases. CDR1 is MGHRA and CDR2 is YSYEKL in the germline V gene. The CDR3 contains 15 residues. CDR3 nucleotide sequence: TGCGCCAGCACCCAATTAGCGGGAGGGTCAGGGGAGCAGTACTTC. It encodes CASTQLAGGSGEQYF.

This clonotype was seen a few times. CDR3 residues: CASSSPSSRKLFF. Here the CDR3 DNA reads TGTGCCAGCAGTTCTCCCTCATCCAGAAAACTGTTTTTT. The J gene is TRBJ1-4, the V gene TRBV28; D not resolved. V was cut by 4 bases and J by 10 bases, with 13 bases left in between. CDR3 length equals 13 residues. CDR1 is MDHEN and CDR2 is SYDVKM in the germline V gene.

This clonotype was detected once. This chain links TRBV7-9 with TRBJ2-2, with 7 bases lining up with TRBD2. With V trimmed by 3 bases and J by 6 bases, 4 bases remained unmatched. The CDR3 loop spans 14 amino acids. Germline lookup yields CDR1 SEHNR and CDR2 FQNEAQ (reference sequence). The CDR3 sequence: CASSLGRAPGELFF. The CDR3 bases are TGTGCCAGCAGCTTGGGGAGGGCCCCCGGGGAGCTGTTTTTT. The whole variable domain, filled in from reference TRBV7-9 and TRBJ2-2, reads DTGVSQNPRHKITKRGQNVTFRCDPISEHNRLYWYRQTLGQGPEFLTYFQNEAQLEKSRLLSDRFSAERPKGSFSTLEIQRTEQGDSAMYLCASSLGRAPGELFFGEGSRLTVL.

The V and J genes are TRBV10-1 and TRBJ1-2; D gene ambiguous. Germline lookup yields CDR1 WNHNN and CDR2 SYGVQD (reference sequence). The CDR3 has 11 residues. The ends were cut back, 7 bases at V and 6 bases at J, with 9 bases in the middle. This chain's CDR3 is CASKDRNGYTF. The CDR3 coding sequence is TGCGCCAGCAAGGATCGAAATGGCTACACCTTC.

This clonotype has ten or more counts. V usage is TRBV27 and J usage is TRBJ2-1; tentatively, D is TRBD1 or TRBD2 (5 bases each). Looked up from germline, CDR1 is MNHEY and CDR2 is SMNVEV (reference sequence). The CDR3 has 15 amino acids. Trimming shortened V by 2 bases and J by 7 bases, and 15 bases separated the two germline ends. CDR3 nucleotides: TGTGCCAGCAGTTTAGGTACTGAGGGGTGGAATGAGCAGTTCTTC. Translating it yields CASSLGTEGWNEQFF.

This clonotype appeared many times. The genes are TRBV7-2 and TRBJ2-1, with 12 nucleotides matching TRBD2. The CDR3 contains 14 residues. Trimming at V came to 6 bases and at J to 6 bases, leaving 3 bases not matched to a gene. Germline CDR1 reads SGHTA; CDR2 reads FQGNSA. This CDR3 reads CASRTSGSGNEQFF. As DNA, the CDR3 is TGTGCCAGCAGGACTAGCGGGAGTGGCAATGAGCAGTTCTTC.

This clonotype was recorded at least ten times. This chain uses TRBV5-1 with TRBJ1-1; the match to TRBD1 covers 9 bases. The J segment lost 0 bases and the V segment lost 4 bases, leaving 7 bases of the junction unmatched. Germline V gene sequence: CDR1 SGHRS, CDR2 YFSETQ. The length of the CDR3 is 16 residues. The CDR3 here is CASSIGQGRMNTEAFF. The CDR3 DNA follows: TGCGCCAGCAGCATAGGACAGGGGCGAATGAACACTGAAGCTTTCTTT.

This clonotype has at least ten counts. The rearrangement uses TRBV7-6 and TRBJ2-7, with D perhaps assigned TRBD1 or TRBD2 (5 bases each). Trimming cost V 4 bases and J 4 bases, with 14 bases left between them. This CDR3 has 14 amino acids. Per the germline V gene, CDR1 is SGHVS and CDR2 is FNYEAQ. The CDR3 is CASSSQGTGYEQYF. The CDR3 region has the DNA TGTGCCAGCAGCTCCCAAGGGACCGGATACGAGCAGTACTTC.

This clonotype was seen many times. This rearrangement joins TRBV27 to TRBJ2-7; D may match TRBD1 or TRBD2 (5 bases each). This CDR3 is 14 amino acids long. The V gene lost 5 bases and the J gene lost 1 base, with 12 bases spanning the gap. Looked up from germline, CDR1 is MNHEY and CDR2 is SMNVEV (reference sequence). The CDR3 here is CASSHRDGSYEQYF. In nucleotides, the CDR3 is TGTGCCAGCAGTCACCGGGACGGATCCTACGAGCAGTACTTC.

This chain joins TRBV9 and TRBJ2-1; D might be TRBD2 (5 bases). The V end lost 3 bases, the J end lost 7 bases, and 11 bases lay between the germline ends. The CDR3 covers 13 residues. Germline-derived CDR1 and CDR2 are SGDLS and YYNGEE. The CDR3 bases are TGTGCCAGCAGCGCTCATACGGGAAATGAGCAGTTCTTC. As protein: CASSAHTGNEQFF.

The CDR3 region is CASSIGLAGLSDTQYF. CDR3 nucleotide sequence: TGTGCCAGCAGCATCGGACTAGCGGGACTGTCAGATACGCAGTATTTT. This sequence joins TRBV5-6 and TRBJ2-3; TRBD2 agrees at 12 bases. The V segment lost 4 bases and the J segment 4 bases; nucleotides outside the gene matches: 7. Germline V CDR1 and CDR2: SGHDT, YYEEEE. The CDR3 has 16 amino acids. The complete variable domain, with remaining parts taken from reference TRBV5-6 and TRBJ2-3, reads DAGVTQSPTHLIKTRGQQVTLRCSPKSGHDTVSWYQQALGQGPQFIFQYYEEEERQRGNFPDRFSGHQFPNYSSELNVNALLLGDSALYLCASSIGLAGLSDTQYFGPGTRLTVL.

This clonotype came up many times. The chain links TRBV30 to TRBJ2-2, with TRBD1 matching 8 bases. CDR1 and CDR2 from the germline V gene are GTSNPN and SVGIG (reference sequence). The V gene end was trimmed by 8 bases and the J gene end by 3 bases; junction bases not matched to a gene: 11. The CDR3 extends over 15 amino acids. CDR3: CALTTGTGHTGELFF. The CDR3 DNA reads as TGTGCCCTCACCACCGGGACAGGCCACACCGGGGAGCTGTTTTTT.

This clonotype was seen at least ten times. The chain combines TRBV30 with TRBJ2-1, with 9 bases identical to TRBD1. The CDR3 sequence is 13 residues long. V trimming: 2 bases; J trimming: 5 bases; junction bases outside the gene matches: 1. CDR1 and CDR2 (germline): GTSNPN, SVGIG (reference sequence). The CDR3 DNA is TGTGCCTGGAGTAGGACAGGGGACAATGAGCAGTTCTTC. The encoded protein is CAWSRTGDNEQFF.

CDR3 nucleotide sequence: TGCAGTGCTCAAGGGGCCAGCTCCTACGAGCAGTACTTC. Encoded protein: CSAQGASSYEQYF. The chain carries TRBV20-1 and TRBJ2-7; TRBD1 is a possible D gene (5 bases). The germline V gene encodes CDR1 DFQATT and CDR2 SNEGSKA (reference sequence). The length of the CDR3 is 13 residues. Trimming stripped 5 bases from V and 0 bases from J, with 11 bases between.

Ten or more counts support this clonotype. The chain combines TRBV6-2 or TRBV6-3 with TRBJ2-7, with D perhaps matching TRBD2 (5 bases). The V gene lost 0 bases and the J gene lost 4 bases, with 10 bases spanning the gap. The CDR3 extends over 14 amino acids. Germline CDR1 reads MNHEY; CDR2 reads SVGEGT. CDR3 sequence (DNA): TGTGCCAGCAGTTACTCGAGCCTAGCTTACGAGCAGTACTTC. Translating gives CASSYSSLAYEQYF.